These 9 T cell receptor beta chains were all obtained from the same sample, sequenced in a study of CD8 T cells in ankylosing spondylitis. TCRdb processed the 5' RACE reads anew with MiXCR; each CDR3 protein has one entry. The sample has 350,000 to 450,000 distinct CDR3 sequences, roughly 20% seen once. Source material: blood, either unsorted or a sorted T cell fraction (not recorded which). Source of these receptors: a male donor with ankylosing spondylitis or in good health (not recorded which).

This clonotype was found a few times. CDR3 amino acids: CASSVDGERGTYNEQFF. CDR3 bases: TGTGCCAGCAGCGTAGATGGGGAGCGGGGGACCTACAATGAGCAGTTCTTC. The chain links TRBV9 to TRBJ2-1; TRBD2 matches at 8 bases. With 0 bases clipped from V and 2 bases from J, the junction kept 7 bases outside the gene matches. The germline CDR1 and CDR2 sequences are SGDLS and YYNGEE. The CDR3 length is 17 residues.

This clonotype was seen only a few times. This chain links TRBV29-1 with TRBJ2-5; 7 nucleotides agree with TRBD2. Trimming removed 1 base from V and 7 bases from J; junction bases left unmatched: 6. Germline CDR1 is SQVTM and CDR2 is ANQGSEA. The CDR3 runs 13 residues. The CDR3 DNA is TGCAGCGTTGAAGGGGGGGGAGGAGGGACCCAGTACTTC. Protein product: CSVEGGGGGTQYF.

The V and J genes are TRBV13 and TRBJ2-2; 10 bases fit TRBD2. V shed 5 bases, J shed 4 bases, and the junction held 10 bases outside the gene matches. The CDR3 sequence is 17 residues long. CDR1 and CDR2 (germline): PRHDT, FYEKMQ (reference sequence). The CDR3 loop reads CASSPGGGLASTGELFF. The DNA for the CDR3 is TGTGCCAGCAGCCCTGGCGGGGGACTAGCGAGCACCGGGGAGCTGTTTTTT.

This sequence joins TRBV7-9 and TRBJ2-2; 12 positions match TRBD2. Trimming at V came to 5 bases and at J to 6 bases, leaving 7 bases not matched to a gene. CDR3 length: 16 residues. Germline values: CDR1 SEHNR, CDR2 FQNEAQ (reference sequence). CDR3 nucleotides: TGTGCCAGCAGCAGTCTAGCGGGGGGGAGCGCCGGGGAGCTGTTTTTT. It translates to CASSSLAGGSAGELFF. The variable domain in full, with the rest retrieved from reference TRBV7-9 and TRBJ2-2, is DTGVSQNPRHKITKRGQNVTFRCDPISEHNRLYWYRQTLGQGPEFLTYFQNEAQLEKSRLLSDRFSAERPKGSFSTLEIQRTEQGDSAMYLCASSSLAGGSAGELFFGEGSRLTVL.

The chain joins TRBV2 to TRBJ2-5, with D possibly TRBD1 on 5 matching bases. The CDR3 runs 14 residues. The germline V gene has CDR1 SNHLY and CDR2 FYNNEI. V was clipped by 1 base and J by 5 bases, with 11 bases between them. CDR3 sequence: CASSEVAGMETQYF. The CDR3 DNA is TGTGCCAGCAGTGAAGTGGCAGGGATGGAGACCCAGTACTTC.

V gene TRBV29-1 combines with J gene TRBJ2-7; D not resolved. The CDR3 covers 13 residues. Germline assignment: CDR1 SQVTM and CDR2 ANQGSEA. Trimming left V 0 bases short and J 4 bases short, with 10 bases between. CDR3 nucleotide sequence: TGCAGCGTTGAAGATCGAAGCACGTACGAGCAGTACTTC. This gives the protein CSVEDRSTYEQYF.

This chain uses TRBV2 with TRBJ2-7; D perhaps matches TRBD1 (6 bases). CDR3 length equals 15 residues. Germline V gene lookup returns CDR1 SNHLY and CDR2 FYNNEI. V dropped 0 bases and J dropped 4 bases, with 13 bases sitting between them. In DNA, the CDR3 is TGTGCCAGCAGTGAAGCGCCCCAGGGGACGTACGAGCAGTACTTC. This translates into CASSEAPQGTYEQYF.

In its sample, this clonotype was seen a few times. This sequence joins TRBV28 and TRBJ2-7; TRBD2 might be the D (6 bases). Germline V gene lookup returns CDR1 MDHEN and CDR2 SYDVKM. Trimming stripped 5 bases from V and 3 bases from J, with 17 bases between. CDR3 length: 15 amino acids. CDR3 loop: CASSPTQGLRYEQYF. The CDR3 nucleotides are TGTGCCAGCAGTCCTACTCAGGGACTCCGCTACGAGCAGTACTTC.

This clonotype has just a few counts. The rearrangement uses TRBV4-1 and TRBJ2-7, with D maybe TRBD1 (6 bases). V was clipped by 2 bases and J by 5 bases, with 25 bases between them. CDR1 is MGHRA and CDR2 is YSYEKL in the germline V gene. The CDR3 consists of 18 residues. CDR3 sequence reads: CASSQPDRDPGNADEQYF. DNA for the CDR3: TGCGCCAGCAGCCAACCGGACAGAGACCCCGGGAATGCCGACGAGCAGTACTTC.